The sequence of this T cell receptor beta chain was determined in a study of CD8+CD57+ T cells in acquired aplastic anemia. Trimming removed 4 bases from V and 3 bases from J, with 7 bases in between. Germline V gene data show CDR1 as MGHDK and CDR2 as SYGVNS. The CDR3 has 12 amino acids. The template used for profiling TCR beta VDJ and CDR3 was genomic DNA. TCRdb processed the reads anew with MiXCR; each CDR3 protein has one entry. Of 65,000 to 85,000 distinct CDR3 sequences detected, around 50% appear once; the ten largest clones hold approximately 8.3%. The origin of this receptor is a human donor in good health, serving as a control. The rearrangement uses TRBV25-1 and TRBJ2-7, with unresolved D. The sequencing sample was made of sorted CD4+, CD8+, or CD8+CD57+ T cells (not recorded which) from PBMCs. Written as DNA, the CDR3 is TGTGCCAGCAGTGTTGACGGCTACGAGCAGTACTTC. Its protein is CASSVDGYEQYF.